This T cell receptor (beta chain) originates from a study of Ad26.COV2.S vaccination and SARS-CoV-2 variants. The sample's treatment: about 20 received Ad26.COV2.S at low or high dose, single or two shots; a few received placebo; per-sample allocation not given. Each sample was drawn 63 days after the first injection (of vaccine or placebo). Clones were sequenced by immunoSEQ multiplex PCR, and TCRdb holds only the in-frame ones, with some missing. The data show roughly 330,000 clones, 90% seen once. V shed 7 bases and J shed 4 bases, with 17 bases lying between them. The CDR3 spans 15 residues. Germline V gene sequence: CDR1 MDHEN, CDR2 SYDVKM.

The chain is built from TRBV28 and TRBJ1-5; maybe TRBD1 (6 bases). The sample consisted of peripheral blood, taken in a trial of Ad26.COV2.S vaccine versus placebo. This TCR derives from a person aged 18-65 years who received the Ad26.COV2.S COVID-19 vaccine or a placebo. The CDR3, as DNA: TGTGCCAGCACCTCAGGGGAGGGTCGGAATCAGCCCCAGCATTTT. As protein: CASTSGEGRNQPQHF.